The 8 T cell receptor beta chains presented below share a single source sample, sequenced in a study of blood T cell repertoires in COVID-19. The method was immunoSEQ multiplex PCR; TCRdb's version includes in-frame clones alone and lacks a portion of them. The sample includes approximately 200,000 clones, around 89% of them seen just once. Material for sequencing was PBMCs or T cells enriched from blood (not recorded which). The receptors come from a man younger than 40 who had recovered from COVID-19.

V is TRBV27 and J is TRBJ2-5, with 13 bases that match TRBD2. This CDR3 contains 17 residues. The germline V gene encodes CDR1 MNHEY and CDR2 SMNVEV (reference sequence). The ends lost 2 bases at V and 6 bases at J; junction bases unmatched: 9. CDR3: CASSLTTSGRAWQTQYF. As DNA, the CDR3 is TGTGCCAGCAGTTTAACTACTAGCGGGAGGGCTTGGCAGACCCAGTACTTC.

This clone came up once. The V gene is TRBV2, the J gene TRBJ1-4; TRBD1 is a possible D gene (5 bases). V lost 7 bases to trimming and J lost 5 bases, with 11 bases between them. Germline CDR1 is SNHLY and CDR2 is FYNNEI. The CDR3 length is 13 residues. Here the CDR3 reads CASTGISNEKLFF. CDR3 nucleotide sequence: TGTGCCAGCACAGGGATCTCCAATGAAAAACTGTTTTTT. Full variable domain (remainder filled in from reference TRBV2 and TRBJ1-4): EPEVTQTPSHQVTQMGQEVILRCVPISNHLYFYWYRQILGQKVEFLVSFYNNEISEKSEIFDDQFSVERPDGSNFTLKIRSTKLEDSAMYFCASTGISNEKLFFGSGTQLSVL.

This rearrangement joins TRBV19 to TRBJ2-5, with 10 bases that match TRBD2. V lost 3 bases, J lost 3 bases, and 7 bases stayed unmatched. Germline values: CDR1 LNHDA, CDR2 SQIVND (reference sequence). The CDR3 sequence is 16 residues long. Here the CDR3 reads CASSIGTGLAEETQYF. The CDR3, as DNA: TGTGCCAGTAGTATTGGGACCGGACTAGCGGAAGAGACCCAGTACTTC.

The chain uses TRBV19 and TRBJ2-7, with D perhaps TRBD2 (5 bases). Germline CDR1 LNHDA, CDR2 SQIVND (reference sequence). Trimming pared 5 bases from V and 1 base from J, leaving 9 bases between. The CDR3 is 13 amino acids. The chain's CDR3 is CASSLGRSYEQYF. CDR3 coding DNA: TGTGCCAGTAGTCTTGGGAGATCCTACGAGCAGTACTTC.

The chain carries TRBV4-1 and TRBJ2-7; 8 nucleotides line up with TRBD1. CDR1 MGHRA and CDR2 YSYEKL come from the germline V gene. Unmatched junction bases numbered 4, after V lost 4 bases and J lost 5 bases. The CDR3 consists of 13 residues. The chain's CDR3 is CASSLPTGDEQYF. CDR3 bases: TGCGCCAGCAGCCTCCCGACAGGGGACGAGCAGTACTTC.

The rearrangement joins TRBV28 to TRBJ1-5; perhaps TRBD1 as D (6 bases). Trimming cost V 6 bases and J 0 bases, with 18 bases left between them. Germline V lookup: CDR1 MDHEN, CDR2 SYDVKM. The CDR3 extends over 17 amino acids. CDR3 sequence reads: CASSPNTGILSNQPQHF. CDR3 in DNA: TGTGCCAGCAGCCCAAACACAGGGATCCTTAGCAATCAGCCCCAGCATTTT.

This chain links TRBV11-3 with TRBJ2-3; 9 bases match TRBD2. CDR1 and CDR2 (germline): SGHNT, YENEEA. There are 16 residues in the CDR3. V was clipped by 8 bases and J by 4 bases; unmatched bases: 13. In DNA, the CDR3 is TGTGCCAGCGCCCTGGGGATAGCGGGGGCGGCAGATACGCAGTATTTT. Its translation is CASALGIAGAADTQYF.

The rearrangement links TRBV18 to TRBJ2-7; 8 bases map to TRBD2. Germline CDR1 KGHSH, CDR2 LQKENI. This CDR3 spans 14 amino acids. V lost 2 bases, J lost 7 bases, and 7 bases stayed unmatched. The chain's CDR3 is CASSPSGSGVEQYF. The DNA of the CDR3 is TGTGCCAGCTCACCAAGCGGGAGTGGGGTGGAGCAGTACTTC.